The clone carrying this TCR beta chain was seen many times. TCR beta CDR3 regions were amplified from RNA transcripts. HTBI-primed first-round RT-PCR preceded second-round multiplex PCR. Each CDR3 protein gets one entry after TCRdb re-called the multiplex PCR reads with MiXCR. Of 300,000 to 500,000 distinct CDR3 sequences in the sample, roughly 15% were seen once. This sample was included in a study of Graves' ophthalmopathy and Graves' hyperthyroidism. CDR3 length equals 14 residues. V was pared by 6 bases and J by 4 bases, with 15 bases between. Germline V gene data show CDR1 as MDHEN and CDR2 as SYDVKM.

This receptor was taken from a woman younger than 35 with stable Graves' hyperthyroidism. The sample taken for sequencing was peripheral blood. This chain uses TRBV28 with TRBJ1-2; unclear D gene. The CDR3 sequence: CASSLSSGIYGYTF. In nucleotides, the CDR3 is TGTGCCAGCAGCCTATCCTCTGGAATCTATGGCTACACCTTC.